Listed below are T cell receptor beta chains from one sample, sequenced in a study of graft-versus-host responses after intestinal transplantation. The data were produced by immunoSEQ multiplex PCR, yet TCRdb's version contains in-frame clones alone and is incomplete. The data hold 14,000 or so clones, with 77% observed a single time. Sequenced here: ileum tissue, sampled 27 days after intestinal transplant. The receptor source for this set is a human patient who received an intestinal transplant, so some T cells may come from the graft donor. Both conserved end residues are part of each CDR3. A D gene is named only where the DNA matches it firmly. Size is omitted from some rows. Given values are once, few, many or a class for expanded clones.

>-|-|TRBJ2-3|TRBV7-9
TGTGCCAGCAGCTTGGAGAGCACAGATACGCAGTATTTT
CASSLESTDTQYF
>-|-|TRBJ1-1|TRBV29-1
TGCAGCGTTGAAGCGGGGAGGGTGTCGAACACTGAAGCTTTCTTT
CSVEAGRVSNTEAFF
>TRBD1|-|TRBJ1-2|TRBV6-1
TGTGCCAGCAGTTATTCAGGGGGCTATGGCTACACCTTC
CASSYSGGYGYTF
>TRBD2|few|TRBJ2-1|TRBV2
TGTGCCAGCAGAGGGACTAGCGGGAGCTACAATGAGCAGTTCTTC
CASRGTSGSYNEQFF
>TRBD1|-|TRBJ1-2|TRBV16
TGTGCCAGCAGCGATTTGCGGACAGGGGGCGTTAGTGGCTACACCTTC
CASSDLRTGGVSGYTF
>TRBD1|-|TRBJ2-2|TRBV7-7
TGTGCTAGCAGCTTCGACAGGGGCGGGGAGCTGTTTTTT
CASSFDRGGELFF
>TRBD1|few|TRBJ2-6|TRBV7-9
TGTGCCAGCAGCTCGCAGGGGACAGGCTTCTCTGGGGCCAACGTCCTGACTTTC
CASSSQGTGFSGANVLTF
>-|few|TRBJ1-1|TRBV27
TGTGCCAGCAGTTTATCCAGCGGGGTTGAAGCTTTCTTT
CASSLSSGVEAFF
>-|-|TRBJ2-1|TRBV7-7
TGTGCTAGCAGCTTAAGGGGTGGAAGTGGGCAGTTCTTC
CASSLRGGSGQFF
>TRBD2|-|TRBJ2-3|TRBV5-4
TGTGCCAGCAGCTTGCCTAGCGGGGGGGGAGATACGCAGTATTTT
CASSLPSGGGDTQYF
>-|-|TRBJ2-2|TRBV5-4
TGTGCCAGCAGCTCACGCGGCCCCGGGGAGCTGTTTTTT
CASSSRGPGELFF
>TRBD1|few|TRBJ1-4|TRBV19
TGTGCCAGTAGTATGACAGGGGTGAACGAAAAACTGTTTTTT
CASSMTGVNEKLFF
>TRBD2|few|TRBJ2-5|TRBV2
TGTGCCAGCAGTGAACTAGCGGGGTACCAAGAGACCCAGTACTTC
CASSELAGYQETQYF
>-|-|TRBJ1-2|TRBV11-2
TGTGCCAGCACCCACGACAGCCCGTATGGCTACACCTTC
CASTHDSPYGYTF
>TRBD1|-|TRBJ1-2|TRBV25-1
TGTGCCAGCAGTGGCGGGACAGTCTATGGCTACACCTTC
CASSGGTVYGYTF
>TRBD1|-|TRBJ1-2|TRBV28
TGTGCCAGCAGTACTACGACAGGGGGCCTTGGCTATGGCTACACCTTC
CASSTTTGGLGYGYTF
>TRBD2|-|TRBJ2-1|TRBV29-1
TGCAGCGTCCTGGGTCTAGCGGGAGGGCCGATCTACAATGAGCAGTTCTTC
CSVLGLAGGPIYNEQFF
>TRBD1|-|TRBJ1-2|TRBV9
TGTGCCAGCAGCGTTACAGGGGATGGCTACACCTTC
CASSVTGDGYTF
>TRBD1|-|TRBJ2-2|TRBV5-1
TGCGCCAGCAGCGAAAGGACAGGGACACTCTCGTCCGGGGAGCTGTTTTTT
CASSERTGTLSSGELFF
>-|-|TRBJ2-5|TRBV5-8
TGTGCCAGCAGCTCGGGGGGCCGGGGGACCCAGTACTTC
CASSSGGRGTQYF
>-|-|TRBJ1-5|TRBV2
TGTGCCAGTAACAGTTATAGCAATCAGCCCCAGCATTTT
CASNSYSNQPQHF
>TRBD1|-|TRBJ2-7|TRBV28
TGTGCCAGCAGTAGTAGGTTGGGTACGGACAGGGCCATTTCCTACGAGCAGTACTTC
CASSSRLGTDRAISYEQYF
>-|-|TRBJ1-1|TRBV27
TGTGCCAGCAGACCAGGGGCCCAGAACACTGAAGCTTTCTTT
CASRPGAQNTEAFF
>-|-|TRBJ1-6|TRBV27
TGTGCCAGCAGCCACGGAGCCGATAATTCACCCCTCCACTTT
CASSHGADNSPLHF
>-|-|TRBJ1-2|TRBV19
TGTGCCAGTAGTATTACACAGGGAAGGGGAGGCTACACCTTC
CASSITQGRGGYTF
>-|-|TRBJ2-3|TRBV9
TGTGCCAGCAGCCTTAGCACAGATACGCAGTATTTT
CASSLSTDTQYF
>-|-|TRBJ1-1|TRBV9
TGTGCCAGCAGCTCAGGGGATGACACTGAAGCTTTCTTT
CASSSGDDTEAFF
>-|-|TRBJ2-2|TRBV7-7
TGTGCTAGCAGCTTAGCGCCAGGACAGATAAACACCGGGGAGCTGTTTTTT
CASSLAPGQINTGELFF
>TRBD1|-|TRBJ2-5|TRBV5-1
TGCGCCAGCAGCCTCCTGACAGGGGAGACCCAGTACTTC
CASSLLTGETQYF
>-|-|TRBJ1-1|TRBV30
TGTGCCTGGAGTTGGACTCCGTCCAACACTGAAGCTTTCTTT
CAWSWTPSNTEAFF
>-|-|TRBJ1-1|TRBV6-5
TGTGCCAGCTGCTGGGAGTGGGGAGGCACTGAAGCTTTCTTT
CASCWEWGGTEAFF
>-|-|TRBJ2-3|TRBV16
TGTGCCAGCAGCCAATCGGGCGATACGCAGTATTTT
CASSQSGDTQYF
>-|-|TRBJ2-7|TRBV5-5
TGTGCCAGCAGCTACAGTCCCCCCTACGAGCAGTACTTC
CASSYSPPYEQYF
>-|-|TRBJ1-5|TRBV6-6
TGTGCCAGCAGTTACTCCAGGGGCACGGGCAATCAGCCCCAGCATTTT
CASSYSRGTGNQPQHF
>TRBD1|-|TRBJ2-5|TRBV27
TGTGCCAGCAGCCGAATGCGACAGGGGCAAGAGACCCAGTACTTC
CASSRMRQGQETQYF
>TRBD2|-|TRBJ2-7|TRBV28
TGTGCCAGCAGTTGGGAGGGGCGGTACGAGCAGTACTTC
CASSWEGRYEQYF
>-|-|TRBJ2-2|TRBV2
TGTGCCAGCAGTGGGCGGATGAACACCGGGGAGCTGTTTTTT
CASSGRMNTGELFF
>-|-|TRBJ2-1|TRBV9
TGTGCCAGCAGCCCCCAGTGGTACAATGAGCAGTTCTTC
CASSPQWYNEQFF
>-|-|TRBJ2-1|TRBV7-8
TGTGCCAGCAGCTTAGTCGCTGGAGTCGGGGACAATGAGCAGTTCTTC
CASSLVAGVGDNEQFF
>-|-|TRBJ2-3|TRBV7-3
TGTGCCAGCAGGAGGTCTGGAGTAGCAGATACGCAGTATTTT
CASRRSGVADTQYF
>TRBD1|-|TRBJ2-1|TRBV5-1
TGCGCCAGCAGCTCTTCCTTGGGACAGGGGGCCTACAATGAGCAGTTCTTC
CASSSSLGQGAYNEQFF
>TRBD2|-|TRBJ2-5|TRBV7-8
TGTGCCAGCAGCCTCCCCGGGACTAGCCGCGAGACCCAGTACTTC
CASSLPGTSRETQYF
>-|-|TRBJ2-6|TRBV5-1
TGCGCCAGCAGCTTGGTGGCGGGCTCTGGGGCCAACGTCCTGACTTTC
CASSLVAGSGANVLTF
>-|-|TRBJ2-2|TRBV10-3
TGTGCCATCAGTGAGTCGCCTCCGGGGGTGGGCACCGGGGAGCTGTTTTTT
CAISESPPGVGTGELFF
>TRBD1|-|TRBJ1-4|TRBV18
TGTGCCAGCTCCCGGGGATTGGACAGGGGAAAAGCAACTAATGAAAAACTGTTTTTT
CASSRGLDRGKATNEKLFF
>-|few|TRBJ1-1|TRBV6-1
TGTGCCAGCAGTGAATTTAGCGGAGAGTACACTGAAGCTTTCTTT
CASSEFSGEYTEAFF
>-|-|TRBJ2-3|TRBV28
TGTGCCAGCAGTCTCGACAGCCCAGATACGCAGTATTTT
CASSLDSPDTQYF
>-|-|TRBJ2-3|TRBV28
TGTGCCAGCAGTCAGAGGGGGGGGCGGGCAGATACGCAGTATTTT
CASSQRGGRADTQYF
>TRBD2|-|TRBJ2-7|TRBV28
TGTGCCAGCAGTTCAAATCTAGCGGGGGGGCTTTACGAGCAGTACTTC
CASSSNLAGGLYEQYF
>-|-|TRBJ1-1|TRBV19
TGTGCCAGTAGTATAGGTGCGGGGTCCCCTGAAGCTTTCTTT
CASSIGAGSPEAFF
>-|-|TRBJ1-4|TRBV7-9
TGTGCCAGCAGCCCTCACGGAGACAGTCTTAATGAAAAACTGTTTTTT
CASSPHGDSLNEKLFF
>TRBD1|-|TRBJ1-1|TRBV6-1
TGTGCCAGCAGTGATCTTGAAAGGGGGCACACTGAAGCTTTCTTT
CASSDLERGHTEAFF
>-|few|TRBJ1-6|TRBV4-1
TGCGCCAGCAGCCAAGATCTGGGGGGGGCCTCCTATAATTCACCCCTCCACTTT
CASSQDLGGASYNSPLHF
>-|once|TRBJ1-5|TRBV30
TGTGCCTGGAGTGGAGACAGCTACAATCAGCCCCAGCATTTT
CAWSGDSYNQPQHF
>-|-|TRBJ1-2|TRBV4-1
TGCGCCAGCAGCCACACACAGGCCCGAAGCCCCTATGGCTACACCTTC
CASSHTQARSPYGYTF
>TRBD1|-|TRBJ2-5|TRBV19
TGTGCCAGTAGTAGAGTCGACAGGGAAGAGACCCAGTACTTC
CASSRVDREETQYF
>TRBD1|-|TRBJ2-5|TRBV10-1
TGCGCCAGCAGTGCCCTCGGGACAGGGGGGGGGCAAGAGACCCAGTACTTC
CASSALGTGGGQETQYF
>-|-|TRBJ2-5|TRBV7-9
TGTGCCAGCAGCTTAGAGCTTGCGACTGAGACCCAGTACTTC
CASSLELATETQYF